Below are 7 T cell receptor beta chains sequenced from a single sample in a study of CD8+ T cells in alopecia areata. Treatment indicated: oral pan-JAK inhibitor, 5-10 mg twice daily. After isolation, RNA underwent reverse transcription to generate cDNA as the sequencing template. The data were produced by immunoSEQ multiplex PCR, yet TCRdb's version contains in-frame clones alone and is incomplete. The sample has about 210,000 clones; approximately 57% are singletons. The sequencing here drew on CD4+ T cells sorted from blood, taken at week 4, from a patient treated with tofacitinib. The receptors stem from a human donor with alopecia areata.

The rearrangement links TRBV29-1 to TRBJ1-5; 8 nucleotides agree with TRBD1. Germline CDR1 and CDR2: SQVTM and ANQGSEA. With 4 bases clipped from V and 5 bases from J, the junction kept 4 bases outside the gene matches. CDR3 length: 13 amino acids. CDR3 protein: CSVGTGLHQPQHF. DNA for the CDR3: TGCAGCGTTGGGACAGGGCTTCATCAGCCCCAGCATTTT.

The genes are TRBV5-6 and TRBJ1-6, with 7 bases lining up with TRBD1. V gave up 0 bases and J gave up 7 bases; unmatched junction bases: 4. CDR3 length: 15 amino acids. Per germline, CDR1 SGHDT and CDR2 YYEEEE. The CDR3: CASSLGQGKNSPLHF. For the CDR3, the DNA is TGTGCCAGCAGCTTGGGACAGGGCAAAAATTCACCCCTCCACTTT.

The DNA for the CDR3 is TGTGCCAGCAGCACGGGTTTTCAAGAGACCCAGTACTTC. It translates to CASSTGFQETQYF. This sequence joins TRBV6-5 and TRBJ2-5; D remains unclear. The CDR3 contains 13 residues. The germline V gene has CDR1 MNHEY and CDR2 SVGAGI. The V end lost 6 bases, the J end lost 2 bases, and 10 bases lay between the germline ends.

V gene TRBV29-1 combines with J gene TRBJ2-7, with D hard to call. The germline gives CDR1 SQVTM, CDR2 ANQGSEA. CDR3 length equals 11 residues. Trimming shortened V by 5 bases and J by 5 bases, and 10 bases separated the two germline ends. The CDR3 here is CSVTAHNEQYF. CDR3 DNA sequence: TGCAGCGTTACGGCCCACAACGAGCAGTACTTC.

V gene TRBV28 combines with J gene TRBJ1-1; tentatively, D is TRBD1 (6 bases). Deletions cut 6 bases from V and 1 base from J, with 15 bases between. In germline, CDR1 is MDHEN, CDR2 SYDVKM. There are 15 residues in the CDR3. CDR3 sequence (DNA): TGTGCCAGCAGACCTAACAGGGCTGAGAACACTGAAGCTTTCTTT. This codes for CASRPNRAENTEAFF.

The chain has TRBV27 and TRBJ2-7, with D unresolved. The CDR3 length is 8 residues. Germline CDR1 reads MNHEY; CDR2 reads SMNVEV (reference sequence). V was shortened by 7 bases and J by 5 bases, with 0 bases between the two germline ends. CDR3 DNA: TGTGCCAGCAACGAGCAGTACTTC. This codes for CASNEQYF.

This clone was observed a few times. The CDR3 protein is CASSPGGGFMNNEQFF. As DNA, the CDR3 is TGTGCCAGCAGCCCCGGCGGAGGATTCATGAACAATGAGCAGTTCTTC. This chain links TRBV7-9 with TRBJ2-1, with D perhaps matching TRBD2 (5 bases). The CDR3 has 16 amino acids. Germline assignment: CDR1 SEHNR and CDR2 FQNEAQ (reference sequence). Deletions cut 5 bases from V and 5 bases from J, with 19 bases between.